This T cell receptor (beta chain) was sequenced during a study of blood T cell repertoires in COVID-19. Profiling relied on immunoSEQ multiplex PCR, and the TCRdb table lists in-frame clones only, not all of them. The sample lists around 160,000 clones; roughly 90% were seen once. This sequence was found in a man aged 55-75 years with active or convalescent COVID-19. What was sequenced was peripheral blood.

CDR3 sequence reads: CASSYRGRDTEAFF. The CDR3 nucleotides are TGTGCCAGCAGCTACAGGGGGCGAGACACTGAAGCTTTCTTT. This chain joins TRBV6-5 and TRBJ1-1, with 9 bases identical to TRBD1. The length of the CDR3 is 14 residues. V lost 6 bases to trimming and J lost 3 bases; unmatched junction nucleotides: 5. The V gene's germline CDR1 is MNHEY and CDR2 SVGAGI.